The TCR beta chain described here comes from a study of T cell responses to AZD1222 COVID-19 vaccine. The study, taken as a whole, reports: At 160-218 and 743-854, vaccine-associated CD4 TCRs were dominant, and they spanned spike. Only after the peak T cell response were repertoires sampled. Donors in the cohort were predominantly white British and more often female, and clonal diversity was possibly underestimated.

Repertoires were generated with immunoSEQ multiplex PCR, while TCRdb's copy carries only in-frame clones and drops some. This table has fewer than 100,000 clones, around 85% appearing once. A note on this clone: Its antigen remains unknown.

Trimming removed 5 bases at V and 6 bases at J, with 13 bases between. The CDR3 has 13 amino acids. The germline V gene encodes CDR1 MNHEY and CDR2 SVGAGI. The chain has TRBV6-5 and TRBJ1-1; D gene unclear. This TCR was sampled from an adult who received the AZD1222 COVID-19 vaccine. Here the sequenced sample was peripheral blood, taken 28 days after the second AZD1222 dose. The CDR3 region is CASSLTVRAEAFF. The CDR3 nucleotides are TGTGCCAGCAGTCTCACGGTTCGCGCTGAAGCTTTCTTT.